This T cell receptor beta chain was profiled in a study of PD-L1 blockade in urothelial cancer. About the study: Blood analyses occurred 3 weeks (second dose) and 6 weeks post treatment start. Overall study findings and caveats: Below-median pretreatment blood TCR clonality was a predictor of better survival. Tumor-associated clones in the blood of durable-benefit patients grew more at 3 weeks.

The assay was immunoSEQ multiplex PCR, and TCRdb's table has in-frame clones only and misses some. The profile covers roughly 100,000 clones, with approximately 85% appearing a single time and about 2.2% taken by the ten largest. Turning to this clone: The antigen remains undetermined.

The CDR3 covers 16 residues. Germline assignment: CDR1 KGHSH and CDR2 LQKENI. Trimming at V came to 8 bases and at J to 4 bases, leaving 12 bases not matched to a gene. This rearrangement joins TRBV18 to TRBJ2-1, with 9 nucleotides matching TRBD2. This clonotype was obtained from a man aged 50-59 years with urothelial cancer. This specimen was PBMCs, taken around atezolizumab (anti-PD-L1) treatment. The CDR3 nucleotides are TGTGCCAGCACTCACCAGTCTAGCGGGAAATACAATGAGCAGTTCTTC. It is translated as CASTHQSSGKYNEQFF.